Below are 32 T cell receptor beta chains sequenced from a single sample in a study of blood T cells in healthy people across ages. A sample-barcoded 5' primer and a J-beta primer mix were used in a second PCR of about 7 to 12 cycles. TCRdb redid the calling of the 5' RACE reads with MiXCR, one entry per CDR3 protein. The sample has approximately 2,000,000 distinct CDR3 sequences, approximately 39% seen once; the top ten hold approximately 22%. What was sequenced was blood. The receptors stem from a human donor in good health.

The V gene is TRBV29-1, the J gene TRBJ1-2; D is unclear. The germline CDR1 and CDR2 sequences are SQVTM and ANQGSEA. The CDR3 totals 12 residues. Trimming removed 2 bases from V and 7 bases from J, with 11 bases in between. The CDR3 reads CSVESVSAGYTF. CDR3 nucleotide sequence: TGCAGCGTTGAATCCGTTTCCGCTGGCTACACCTTC.

This clonotype turned up a few times. This sequence joins TRBV6-1 and TRBJ1-4; no clear D. The ends were cut back, 2 bases at V and 0 bases at J, with 7 bases in the middle. Germline CDR1 is MNHNS and CDR2 is SASEGT. The length of the CDR3 is 15 residues. The CDR3 DNA reads TGTGCCAGCAGTGAATGGCAGGCAACTAATGAAAAACTGTTTTTT. This sequence encodes CASSEWQATNEKLFF.

The chain combines TRBV12-3 or TRBV12-4 with TRBJ1-2; no clear D gene. Trimming cost V 4 bases and J 8 bases, with 14 bases left between them. The CDR3 runs 13 residues. CDR3 protein: CASSSPDLLGYTF. DNA for the CDR3: TGTGCCAGCAGTTCCCCGGACCTTTTGGGCTACACCTTC.

As for this clonotype: One base away lies a much larger clone, so this may be a sequencing read error. J is TRBJ2-1 and V is TRBV7-6; possibly TRBD1 for D (5 bases). The length of the CDR3 is 13 residues. CDR1 and CDR2 (germline): SGHVS, FNYEAQ. CDR3 bases: TGTGCCAGCAGCTTATTCTGGGGCAATGTGCAGTTCTTC. Translated, it gives CASSLFWGNVQFF.

J is TRBJ2-1 and V is TRBV11-3; D might be TRBD1 or TRBD2, each matching 5 bases. Germline loops: CDR1 SGHNT, CDR2 YENEEA. The CDR3 runs to 15 residues. V dropped 4 bases and J dropped 5 bases, with 15 bases sitting between them. For the CDR3, the DNA is TGTGCCAGCAGCTCCTACCGGGACCCAGACAATGAGCAGTTCTTC. Its protein product is CASSSYRDPDNEQFF.

This clonotype was counted only a few times. This chain joins TRBV4-1 and TRBJ1-2; D is possibly TRBD1 (5 bases). Germline-derived CDR1 and CDR2 are MGHRA and YSYEKL. There are 17 residues in the CDR3. V was cut by 0 bases and J by 4 bases, with 18 bases left in between. CDR3 DNA: TGCGCCAGCAGCCAAGAAGGGCAGGGAAGTGGGGTCTATGGCTACACCTTC. Translating gives CASSQEGQGSGVYGYTF.

The V gene is TRBV7-8, the J gene TRBJ2-3; 7 bases agree with TRBD2. The germline gives CDR1 SGHVS, CDR2 FQNEAQ. The CDR3 is made up of 16 amino acids. The ends lost 5 bases at V and 1 base at J; junction bases unmatched: 9. The chain's CDR3 is CASSAQPGLRTDTQYF. The CDR3 DNA sequence: TGTGCCAGCAGCGCCCAACCGGGACTACGCACAGATACGCAGTATTTT.

Here the CDR3 reads CASSAFGQGLNQPQHF. The DNA for the CDR3 is TGTGCCAGTTCTGCATTCGGACAGGGATTAAATCAGCCCCAGCATTTT. The J gene is TRBJ1-5, the V gene TRBV18; 8 bases line up with TRBD1. J lost 4 bases, V lost 9 bases, and 14 bases had no gene match. In germline, CDR1 is KGHSH, CDR2 LQKENI. This CDR3 has 16 amino acids.

As to this clonotype: At one of its ends the junction is not consistent with the germline gene, which may arise from a read error. The chain employs TRBV2 and TRBJ1-2; TRBD1 aligns across 7 bases. The CDR3 runs to 15 residues. Germline V gives CDR1 SNHLY, CDR2 FYNNEI. The CDR3 protein is CASSRDRDNNYSYTF. The CDR3 nucleotides are TGTGCCAGCAGCCGAGACAGGGACAATAACTATAGCTACACCTTC.

This clonotype was observed a handful of times. The gene calls are TRBV29-1 and TRBJ1-2; no clear D gene. Germline values: CDR1 SQVTM, CDR2 ANQGSEA. The CDR3 is made up of 13 amino acids. The ends were cut back, 7 bases at V and 2 bases at J, with 14 bases in the middle. The CDR3 region is CSAQGGRNYGYTF. DNA of the CDR3: TGCAGCGCCCAAGGAGGGAGGAACTATGGCTACACCTTC.

This chain uses TRBV3-1 with TRBJ2-6; tentative D call: TRBD1 (6 bases). This CDR3 has 16 amino acids. Trimming removed 5 bases at V and 5 bases at J, with 16 bases between. Germline CDR1 reads LGHDT; CDR2 reads YNNKEL (reference sequence). CDR3 sequence: CASSLGTLRWANVLTF. The CDR3 nucleotides are TGTGCCAGCAGCTTGGGGACATTGAGATGGGCCAACGTCCTGACTTTC. Using reference TRBV3-1 and TRBJ2-6 for the parts outside the CDR3, the full variable domain is DTAVSQTPKYLVTQMGNDKSIKCEQNLGHDTMYWYKQDSKKFLKIMFSYNNKELIINETVPNRFSPKSPDKAHLNLHINSLELGDSAVYFCASSLGTLRWANVLTFGAGSRLTVL.

This chain uses TRBV24-1 with TRBJ1-5; D remains ambiguous. The CDR3 extends over 12 amino acids. Germline V CDR1 and CDR2: KGHDR, SFDVKD. V was shortened by 2 bases and J by 14 bases, with 12 bases between the two germline ends. The CDR3 DNA is TGTGCCACCAGTGATTGGACGGCTTTGAAGCATTTT. Encoded protein: CATSDWTALKHF.

This clonotype was counted only a few times. Its ends do not fully match the called genes, so a read error is possible. This chain's CDR3 is CASSLEARNIQYF. The CDR3 DNA reads as TGTGCCAGCAGCTTAGAGGCCAGAAACATTCAGTACTTC. The rearrangement joins TRBV7-2 to TRBJ2-4; no reliable D call. This CDR3 contains 13 residues. Germline assignment: CDR1 SGHTA and CDR2 FQGNSA.

Details on this clonotype: One end of the junction is discordant with germline, which a read error may explain. The rearrangement links TRBV7-8 to TRBJ2-7; D might be TRBD2 (5 bases). Germline V lookup: CDR1 SGHVS, CDR2 FQNEAQ. The CDR3 length is 15 residues. The CDR3 nucleotides are TGTACCAGCAAAGCGGTGGCAGGTGATACCTACGAGCAGTACTTC. Encoded protein: CTSKAVAGDTYEQYF.

The J gene is TRBJ1-2, the V gene TRBV12-3 or TRBV12-4; TRBD1 might be the D (6 bases). CDR3 length: 16 residues. The ends were cut back, 7 bases at V and 4 bases at J, with 22 bases in the middle. The CDR3 protein is CASTLGDRSRTYGYTF. In DNA, the CDR3 is TGTGCCAGCACCTTAGGAGACAGGTCCCGTACCTATGGCTACACCTTC.

The chain couples TRBV6-2 or TRBV6-3 to TRBJ2-4; D uncertain. The DNA end lines up better with TRBJ2-7; the J call may be wrong. The CDR3 runs 14 residues. From germline, CDR1 is MNHEY and CDR2 SVGEGT. The CDR3 nucleotides are TGTGCCAACTCCACCATGTTGAGCTCCTACGAGCAGTACTTC. It encodes CANSTMLSSYEQYF.

The table lists this clonotype with a few counts. J is TRBJ1-1 and V is TRBV29-1, with 7 bases that match TRBD1. The CDR3 is made up of 15 amino acids. V shed 6 bases, J shed 0 bases, and the junction held 10 bases outside the gene matches. In germline, CDR1 is SQVTM, CDR2 ANQGSEA. CDR3 bases: TGCAGCGTAGACAGGGTAAGGAGGTTGAACACTGAAGCTTTCTTT. This gives the protein CSVDRVRRLNTEAFF.

The chain links TRBV24-1 to TRBJ2-3; D not resolved. This CDR3 comprises 14 residues. The V gene lost 4 bases and the J gene lost 0 bases, with 7 bases spanning the gap. The germline gives CDR1 KGHDR, CDR2 SFDVKD. The CDR3: CATSDGTSTDTQYF. CDR3 bases: TGTGCCACCAGTGACGGAACTAGCACAGATACGCAGTATTTT.

This clonotype was detected only once. The genes are TRBV18 and TRBJ1-6; D is unclear. V gave up 1 base and J gave up 9 bases, with 13 bases separating them. There are 15 residues in the CDR3. The V gene's germline CDR1 is KGHSH and CDR2 LQKENI. The CDR3 protein is CASSPRYGVGSPLHF. CDR3 nucleotide sequence: TGTGCCAGCTCACCACGGTATGGCGTCGGTTCACCCCTCCACTTT.

This clonotype came up a few times. The CDR3 sequence is CASSLVGGLDTEAFF. CDR3 in DNA: TGTGCCAGCAGCTTGGTAGGGGGGCTCGACACTGAAGCTTTCTTT. V and J are TRBV5-5 and TRBJ1-1; D perhaps matches TRBD1 (6 bases). The length of the CDR3 is 15 residues. Germline V gives CDR1 SGHKS, CDR2 YYEKEE (reference sequence). V shed 0 bases and J shed 3 bases, with 12 bases lying between them.

In its sample, this clonotype was seen a few times. The chain couples TRBV4-3 to TRBJ1-2; TRBD1 might be the D (6 bases). The CDR3 sequence is 15 residues long. The V end lost 1 base, the J end lost 12 bases, and 21 bases lay between the germline ends. CDR1 is LGHNA, CDR2 YSLEER, per germline. CDR3 sequence: CASSQGEAVSGGHTF. The DNA of the CDR3 is TGCGCCAGCAGCCAAGGGGAGGCGGTTTCGGGGGGCCACACCTTC.

This clonotype was counted a few times. This rearrangement joins TRBV29-1 to TRBJ1-6; D might be TRBD1 (5 bases). Between the trimmed V and J ends, which lost 7 bases and 6 bases, there was a span of 13 bases. Germline CDR1 is SQVTM and CDR2 is ANQGSEA. This CDR3 has 13 amino acids. The CDR3 sequence is CSGTGTSNSPLHF. Here the CDR3 DNA reads TGCAGCGGTACCGGGACCTCTAATTCACCCCTCCACTTT.

The chain couples TRBV7-9 to TRBJ1-2; the match to TRBD1 covers 10 bases. The CDR3 contains 14 residues. Germline V CDR1 and CDR2: SEHNR, FQNEAQ (reference sequence). The V gene end was trimmed by 1 base and the J gene end by 7 bases; junction bases not matched to a gene: 3. The CDR3 loop reads CASSLGQGAAGYTF. CDR3 sequence (DNA): TGTGCCAGCAGCTTAGGACAGGGGGCCGCTGGCTACACCTTC.

This clonotype occurred a few times. This sequence joins TRBV7-9 and TRBJ2-1; 9 positions agree with TRBD1. V lost 1 base, J lost 7 bases, and 5 bases stayed unmatched. Germline assignment: CDR1 SEHNR and CDR2 FQNEAQ (reference sequence). The CDR3 sequence is 15 residues long. The chain's CDR3 is CASSLEGTGRNEQFF. CDR3 bases: TGTGCCAGCAGCTTAGAAGGGACAGGGAGGAATGAGCAGTTCTTC.

This clonotype showed up just a few times. This rearrangement joins TRBV7-2 to TRBJ1-2; TRBD1 matches at 8 bases. CDR3 size: 16 residues. Looked up from germline, CDR1 is SGHTA and CDR2 is FQGNSA. With 5 bases clipped from V and 4 bases from J, the junction kept 12 bases outside the gene matches. Written as DNA, the CDR3 is TGTGCCAGCAGCCCAGGGCCAGGGGGCGGTTCCTATGGCTACACCTTC. Amino acids: CASSPGPGGGSYGYTF.

This clonotype has only one observation. One end of the junction fails to match germline, which may point to a read error. V usage is TRBV28 and J usage is TRBJ2-7; D not certain. The length of the CDR3 is 12 residues. The V gene's germline CDR1 is MDHEN and CDR2 SYDVKM. The CDR3 spells CASSSTSCEQYF. The CDR3 DNA reads TGTGCCAGCAGTTCTACATCCTGCGAGCAGTACTTC.

The chain employs TRBV5-1 and TRBJ2-2; D is perhaps TRBD2 (6 bases). The CDR3 runs to 16 residues. Germline-derived CDR1 and CDR2 are SGHRS and YFSETQ. V was pared by 0 bases and J by 4 bases, with 13 bases between. CDR3 in amino acids: CASSLDGTAVTGELFF. CDR3 DNA: TGCGCCAGCAGCTTGGACGGGACTGCAGTCACCGGGGAGCTGTTTTTT.

The gene calls are TRBV25-1 and TRBJ1-1; D may be TRBD1 (5 bases). Germline CDR1 reads MGHDK; CDR2 reads SYGVNS. This CDR3 is built from 15 residues. The V gene lost 8 bases and the J gene lost 3 bases, with 19 bases spanning the gap. DNA for the CDR3: TGTGCCAGCGTAGGGTGGGGGACCCCGGACACTGAAGCTTTCTTT. Its translation is CASVGWGTPDTEAFF.

The chain recombines TRBV6-5 with TRBJ2-5; 9 bases map to TRBD2. V dropped 0 bases and J dropped 5; count of bases not matched to a gene: 13. Germline V gives CDR1 MNHEY, CDR2 SVGAGI. This CDR3 comprises 18 residues. The CDR3 coding sequence is TGTGCCAGCAGTTACTCGGGGGCTAGCGGGGCCGCGGGGGAGACCCAGTACTTC. Translated: CASSYSGASGAAGETQYF.

The CDR3: CASSRGQGNSPLHF. Written as DNA, the CDR3 is TGTGCCAGCTCCCGCGGACAGGGGAATTCACCCCTCCACTTT. V and J are TRBV3-1 and TRBJ1-6; the match to TRBD1 covers 9 bases. Germline V gene sequence: CDR1 LGHDT, CDR2 YNNKEL (reference sequence). Losses at the gene ends were 8 bases for V and 7 bases for J; bases not matched to a gene: 6. This CDR3 comprises 14 residues.

The CDR3 reads CASSLGWTRQETQYF. For the CDR3, the DNA is TGTGCCAGCAGCTTAGGGTGGACTCGCCAAGAGACCCAGTACTTC. J is TRBJ2-5 and V is TRBV7-6; perhaps TRBD2 as D (5 bases). V gave up 1 base and J gave up 1 base, with 10 bases separating them. The CDR3 totals 15 residues. The germline gives CDR1 SGHVS, CDR2 FNYEAQ.

The sample holds a few counts of this clonotype. The genes are TRBV6-5 and TRBJ2-7, with D possibly being TRBD1 (6 bases). There are 13 residues in the CDR3. Trimming cost V 6 bases and J 3 bases, with 12 bases left between them. The germline gives CDR1 MNHEY, CDR2 SVGAGI. The CDR3 bases are TGTGCCAGCAGAGGGGGACGAAGCTACGAGCAGTACTTC. Its protein product is CASRGGRSYEQYF.